The source of this TCR beta chain is a study of vaccination effects on CD4 cells after COVID-19. The data were produced by immunoSEQ multiplex PCR, yet TCRdb's version contains in-frame clones alone and is incomplete. The table has 70,000 to 85,000 clones, approximately 82% seen once; the top ten hold 1.2%. After expansion with viral peptide pools in the ViraFEST assay, antigen-specific CD4+ T cells were sequenced. Culture proceeded for approximately 9 days, and CD4+ T cells were then isolated. All study participants received two doses of BNT162b2 or mRNA-1273 vaccine. Previously uninfected by SARS-CoV-2, the vaccine recipients also showed negative nucleocapsid antibodies. About this clone: Its antigen is unknown.

Losses at the gene ends were 1 base for V and 3 bases for J; bases not matched to a gene: 2. The CDR3 has 14 residues. The germline gives CDR1 SGHTA, CDR2 FQGNSA. The chain is built from TRBV7-2 and TRBJ2-7; 8 bases align to TRBD1. The sample was CD4+ T cells from PBMCs cultured with HCoV-229E spike peptides, taken after COVID-19 vaccination. This receptor was obtained from a human donor who received a COVID-19 vaccine. Written as DNA, the CDR3 is TGTGCCAGCAGCTTAGGGACAGGGTTCTACGAGCAGTACGTC. It codes for CASSLGTGFYEQYV.